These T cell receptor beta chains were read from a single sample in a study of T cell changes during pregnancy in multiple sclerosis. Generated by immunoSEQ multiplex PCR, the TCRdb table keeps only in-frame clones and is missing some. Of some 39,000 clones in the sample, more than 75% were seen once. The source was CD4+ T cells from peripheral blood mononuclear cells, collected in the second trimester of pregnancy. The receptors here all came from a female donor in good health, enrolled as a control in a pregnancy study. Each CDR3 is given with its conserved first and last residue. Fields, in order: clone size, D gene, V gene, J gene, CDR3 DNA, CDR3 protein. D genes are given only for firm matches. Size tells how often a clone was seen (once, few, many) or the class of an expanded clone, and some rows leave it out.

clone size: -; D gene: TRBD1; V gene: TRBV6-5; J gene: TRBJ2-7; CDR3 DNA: TGTGCCAGCAGTACGCCGGGACAGGCGCGCTACGAGCAGTACTTC; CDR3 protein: CASSTPGQARYEQYF
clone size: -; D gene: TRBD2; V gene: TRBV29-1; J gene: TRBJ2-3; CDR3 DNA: TGCAGCGTGGCTAGCGGGGTCCGCACAGATACGCAGTATTTT; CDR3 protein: CSVASGVRTDTQYF
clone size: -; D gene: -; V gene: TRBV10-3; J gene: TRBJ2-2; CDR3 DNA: TGTGCCATCAGTGAGTCGGAGGGCGGGGAGCTGTTTTTT; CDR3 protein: CAISESEGGELFF
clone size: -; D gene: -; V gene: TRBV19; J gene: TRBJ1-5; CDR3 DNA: TGTGCCAGTAGTGGGGGGGGAGATCAGCCCCAGCATTTT; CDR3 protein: CASSGGGDQPQHF
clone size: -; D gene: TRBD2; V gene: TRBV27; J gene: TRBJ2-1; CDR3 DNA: TGTGCCAGCATGGGGGGGAGGGTGCAGTTCTTC; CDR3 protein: CASMGGRVQFF
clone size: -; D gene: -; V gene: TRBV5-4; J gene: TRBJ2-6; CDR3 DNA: TGTGCCAGCAGCTTGAAGGTGAGGGGGACCCTATCTGGGGCCAACGTCCTGACTTTC; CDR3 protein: CASSLKVRGTLSGANVLTF
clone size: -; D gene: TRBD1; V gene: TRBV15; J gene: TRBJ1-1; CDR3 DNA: TGTGCCACCAGACCAGGGGGCAAGGGCACTGAAGCTTTCTTT; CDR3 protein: CATRPGGKGTEAFF
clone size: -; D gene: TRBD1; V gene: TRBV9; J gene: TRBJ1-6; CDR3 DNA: TGTGCCAGCAGCGTAGCTGAGGGGGCCGGTTCACCCCTCCACTTT; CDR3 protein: CASSVAEGAGSPLHF
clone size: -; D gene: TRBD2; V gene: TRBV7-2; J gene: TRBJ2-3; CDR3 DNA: TGTGCCAGCAGCCAATACGGGGGGGCAACAGATACGCAGTATTTT; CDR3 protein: CASSQYGGATDTQYF
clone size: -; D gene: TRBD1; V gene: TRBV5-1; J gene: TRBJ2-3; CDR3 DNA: TGCGCCAGCAGCTTTGGTGGGGGACAGGGGGCAGATACGCAGTATTTT; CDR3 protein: CASSFGGGQGADTQYF
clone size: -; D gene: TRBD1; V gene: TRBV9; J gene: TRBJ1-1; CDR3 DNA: TGTGCCAGCAGCGGCCCTCCCCTGGGACAGGGATGGGCGAACACTGAAGCTTTCTTT; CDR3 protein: CASSGPPLGQGWANTEAFF
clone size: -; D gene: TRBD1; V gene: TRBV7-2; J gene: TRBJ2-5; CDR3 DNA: TGTGCCAGCAGCCCGCGGACAGGGTGGGAGACCCAGTACTTC; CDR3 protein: CASSPRTGWETQYF
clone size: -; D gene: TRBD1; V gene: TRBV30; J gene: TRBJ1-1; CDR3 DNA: TGTGCCTGGAGTACCACTCGGACAGGCTACATGAACACTGAAGCTTTCTTT; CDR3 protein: CAWSTTRTGYMNTEAFF
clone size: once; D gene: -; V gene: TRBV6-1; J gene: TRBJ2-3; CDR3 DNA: TGTGCTTGCCGGGTCAGACTCAGCACAGATACGCAGTATTTT; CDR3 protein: CACRVRLSTDTQYF
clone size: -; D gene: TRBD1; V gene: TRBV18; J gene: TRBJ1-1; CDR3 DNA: TGTGCCAGCTCACCCAGGACAGGGGCGACTTCGAACACTGAAGCTTTCTTT; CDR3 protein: CASSPRTGATSNTEAFF